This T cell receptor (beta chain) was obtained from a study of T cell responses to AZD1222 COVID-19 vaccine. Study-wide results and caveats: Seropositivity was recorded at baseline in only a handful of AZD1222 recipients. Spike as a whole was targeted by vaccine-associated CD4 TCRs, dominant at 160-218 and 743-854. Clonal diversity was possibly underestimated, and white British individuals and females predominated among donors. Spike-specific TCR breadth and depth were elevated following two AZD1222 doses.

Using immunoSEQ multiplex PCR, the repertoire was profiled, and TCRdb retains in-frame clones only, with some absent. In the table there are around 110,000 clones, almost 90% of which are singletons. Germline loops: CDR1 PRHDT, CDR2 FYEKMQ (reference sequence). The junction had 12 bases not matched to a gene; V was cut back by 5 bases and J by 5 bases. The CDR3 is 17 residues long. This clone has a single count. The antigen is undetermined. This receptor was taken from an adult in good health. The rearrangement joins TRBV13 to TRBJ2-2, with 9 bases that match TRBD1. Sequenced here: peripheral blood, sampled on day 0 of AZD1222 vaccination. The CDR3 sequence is CASSLRQGGKLTGELFF. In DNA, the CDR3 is TGTGCCAGCAGCCTTCGACAGGGGGGGAAGTTGACCGGGGAGCTGTTTTTT. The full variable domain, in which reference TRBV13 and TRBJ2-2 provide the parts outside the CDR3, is AAGVIQSPRHLIKEKRETATLKCYPIPRHDTVYWYQQGPGQDPQFLISFYEKMQSDKGSIPDRFSAQQFSDYHSELNMSSLELGDSALYFCASSLRQGGKLTGELFFGEGSRLTVL.